Shown below are 15 T cell receptor beta chains from a single sample sequenced in a study of blood T cells in healthy people across ages. A J-beta primer mix and a sample-barcoded 5' primer were used in a second PCR of about 6 to 12 cycles. Via MiXCR, TCRdb re-called the 5' RACE reads, giving one row per CDR3 protein. The sample yields 1.5 million to 2 million distinct CDR3 sequences, roughly 27% seen once. Material for sequencing was blood. These TCRs come from a woman younger than 45 in good health.

This clonotype was seen a handful of times. At one boundary the junction diverges from the germline segment, which might be a read error. This chain links TRBV7-9 with TRBJ2-3, with D unclear. This CDR3 contains 14 residues. The germline gives CDR1 SEHNR, CDR2 FQNEAQ (reference sequence). This chain's CDR3 is CASSLVGVTDTQYF. DNA of the CDR3: TGTGCCAGCAGTTTAGTTGGGGTTACGGATACGCAGTATTTT.

This clonotype was detected only a few times. The rearrangement links TRBV20-1 to TRBJ2-7, with 8 bases identical to TRBD1. This CDR3 contains 15 residues. Losses at the gene ends were 1 base for V and 7 bases for J; bases not matched to a gene: 12. The V gene's germline CDR1 is DFQATT and CDR2 SNEGSKA (reference sequence). The CDR3 is CSARGIGQGAREQYF. The CDR3 DNA follows: TGCAGTGCTAGAGGAATCGGTCAGGGGGCAAGGGAGCAGTACTTC.

This clonotype was counted a few times. J is TRBJ1-2 and V is TRBV28; TRBD1 aligns across 7 bases. With 3 bases clipped from V and 5 bases from J, the junction kept 9 bases outside the gene matches. The CDR3 totals 15 residues. Germline values: CDR1 MDHEN, CDR2 SYDVKM. DNA for the CDR3: TGTGCCAGCAGTTTCTACGCGGACAGGCTGTATGGCTACACCTTC. It specifies CASSFYADRLYGYTF.

V usage is TRBV20-1 and J usage is TRBJ2-1, with 13 bases identical to TRBD2. This CDR3 is 21 amino acids long. Unmatched junction bases numbered 17, after V lost 3 bases and J lost 0 bases. CDR1 is DFQATT, CDR2 SNEGSKA, per germline (reference sequence). The CDR3 region is CSARVPQTSGGHLDSYNEQFF. The CDR3 nucleotides read TGCAGTGCTAGGGTCCCACAGACTAGCGGGGGGCACTTGGACTCCTACAATGAGCAGTTCTTC.

The genes are TRBV7-9 and TRBJ1-5; maybe TRBD1 (6 bases). This CDR3 has 14 amino acids. Trimming took 4 bases from V and 5 from J, leaving 12 bases between them. Germline V gene data show CDR1 as SEHNR and CDR2 as FQNEAQ (reference sequence). Here the CDR3 reads CASSSDRFDQPQHF. The DNA for the CDR3 is TGTGCCAGCAGCTCAGACAGGTTCGATCAGCCCCAGCATTTT.

The chain couples TRBV5-1 to TRBJ1-1; D uncertain. The CDR3 has 15 residues. V was clipped by 4 bases and J by 1 base, with 14 bases between them. The germline CDR1 and CDR2 sequences are SGHRS and YFSETQ. Written as DNA, the CDR3 is TGCGCCAGCAGCCATGAACCGGGAAGGAACACTGAAGCTTTCTTT. It encodes CASSHEPGRNTEAFF.

This clonotype was counted a few times. This sequence joins TRBV6-1 and TRBJ2-3, with 8 positions matching TRBD2. The trim removed 10 bases at V and 11 bases at J, leaving 8 bases unmatched. The germline gives CDR1 MNHNS, CDR2 SASEGT. The CDR3 runs to 11 residues. The CDR3: CATREGVQQYF. The CDR3 DNA reads TGTGCCACCCGGGAGGGGGTACAGCAGTATTTT.

This clonotype showed up just a few times. The chain combines TRBV20-1 with TRBJ2-3; possible D gene TRBD2, 6 bases. The CDR3 sequence is 10 residues long. The V end lost 5 bases, the J end lost 10 bases, and 10 bases lay between the germline ends. CDR1 and CDR2 (germline): DFQATT, SNEGSKA (reference sequence). This CDR3 is CSAPSEAQYF. Written as DNA, the CDR3 is TGCAGTGCTCCTAGCGAGGCGCAGTATTTT.

A few counts support this clonotype. The rearrangement uses TRBV11-2 and TRBJ2-1, with D maybe TRBD2 (6 bases). Trimming removed 1 base at V and 1 base at J, with 26 bases between. CDR3 size: 21 residues. Per the germline V gene, CDR1 is SGHAT and CDR2 is FQNNGV. As DNA, the CDR3 is TGTGCCAGCAGCTTAGTTGCCTCAACTAGCCAGGGCCCCCGTTCCTACAATGAGCAGTTCTTC. Its translation is CASSLVASTSQGPRSYNEQFF.

Points on this clonotype: The junction shows a germline mismatch at one end, possibly a read error. The chain is built from TRBV5-1 and TRBJ2-1; 9 positions agree with TRBD2. Per germline, CDR1 SGHRS and CDR2 YFSETQ. The CDR3 extends over 16 amino acids. CDR3 nucleotides: TGTGCCAGCAGCACGGGACTAGCAACGCCCTACAATGAGCAGTTCTTC. This translates into CASSTGLATPYNEQFF.

V and J are TRBV6-6 and TRBJ2-5; the D gene is possibly TRBD2 (6 bases). The CDR3 length is 16 residues. V lost 2 bases to trimming and J lost 5 bases, with 18 bases between them. Germline V CDR1 and CDR2: MNHNY, SVGAGI (reference sequence). The CDR3 nucleotides read TGTGCCAGCAGTTACCGACAGTCCTCAGGAGGGGAGACCCAGTACTTC. As protein: CASSYRQSSGGETQYF.

This chain uses TRBV20-1 with TRBJ2-1; 14 bases are a match to TRBD2. With 4 bases clipped from V and 6 bases from J, the junction kept 5 bases outside the gene matches. The germline gives CDR1 DFQATT, CDR2 SNEGSKA (reference sequence). The length of the CDR3 is 15 residues. CDR3 region: CSATLGTSGGNEQFF. The CDR3 DNA reads TGCAGTGCTACCTTAGGGACTAGCGGGGGCAATGAGCAGTTCTTC.

This clonotype was found many times. CDR3 sequence (DNA): TGCAGTGCTAGTAAGGAGACAGGGTTCTCCTACGAGCAGTACTTC. Its translation: CSASKETGFSYEQYF. The rearrangement uses TRBV20-1 and TRBJ2-7; TRBD1 matches 7 bases. The germline V gene encodes CDR1 DFQATT and CDR2 SNEGSKA (reference sequence). This CDR3 region has 15 residues. The trim removed 3 bases at V and 0 bases at J, leaving 8 bases unmatched.

The table lists this clonotype with a few counts. The V gene is TRBV12-3 or TRBV12-4, the J gene TRBJ2-7, with 7 bases that match TRBD2. The ends lost 6 bases at V and 7 bases at J; junction bases unmatched: 9. CDR3 length: 13 amino acids. The CDR3, as DNA: TGTGCCAGCAGCCCAGCGTGGGGGGGGGAGCAGTACTTC. Residues: CASSPAWGGEQYF.

This CDR3 reads CATDSPLGTLSYEQYF. The DNA for the CDR3 is TGTGCCACCGACTCCCCTTTGGGAACCCTCTCCTACGAGCAGTACTTC. V is TRBV7-9 and J is TRBJ2-7; no clear D gene. CDR3 length: 16 residues. The V and J ends lost 10 bases and 0 bases respectively, with 22 bases between them. Germline V CDR1 and CDR2: SEHNR, FQNEAQ (reference sequence).